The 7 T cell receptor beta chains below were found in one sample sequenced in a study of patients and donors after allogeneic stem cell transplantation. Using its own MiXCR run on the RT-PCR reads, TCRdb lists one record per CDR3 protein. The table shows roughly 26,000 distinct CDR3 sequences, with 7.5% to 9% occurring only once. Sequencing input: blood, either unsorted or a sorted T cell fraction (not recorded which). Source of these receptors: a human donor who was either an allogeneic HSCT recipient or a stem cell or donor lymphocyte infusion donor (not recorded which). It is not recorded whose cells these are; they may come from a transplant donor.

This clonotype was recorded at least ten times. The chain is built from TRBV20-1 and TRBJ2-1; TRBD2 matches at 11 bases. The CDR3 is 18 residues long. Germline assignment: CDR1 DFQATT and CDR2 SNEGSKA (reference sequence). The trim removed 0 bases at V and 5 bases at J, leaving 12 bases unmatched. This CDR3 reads CSARDQGTSGSIDNEQFF. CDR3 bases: TGCAGTGCTAGAGATCAGGGAACTAGCGGGAGTATAGACAATGAGCAGTTCTTC.

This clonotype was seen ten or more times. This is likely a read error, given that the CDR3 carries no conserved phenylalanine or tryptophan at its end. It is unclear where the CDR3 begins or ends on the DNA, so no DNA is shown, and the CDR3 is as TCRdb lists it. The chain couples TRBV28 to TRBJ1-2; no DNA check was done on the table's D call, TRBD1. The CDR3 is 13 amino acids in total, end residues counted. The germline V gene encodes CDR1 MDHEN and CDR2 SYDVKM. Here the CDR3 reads CASSQGDSDEDNL.

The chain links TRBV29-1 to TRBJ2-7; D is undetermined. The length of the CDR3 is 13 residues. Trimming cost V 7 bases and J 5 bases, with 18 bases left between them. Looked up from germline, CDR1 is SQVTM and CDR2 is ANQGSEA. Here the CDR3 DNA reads TGCAGCGCTGTAGGCAGAGTAGTCGACGAGCAGTACTTC. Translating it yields CSAVGRVVDEQYF.

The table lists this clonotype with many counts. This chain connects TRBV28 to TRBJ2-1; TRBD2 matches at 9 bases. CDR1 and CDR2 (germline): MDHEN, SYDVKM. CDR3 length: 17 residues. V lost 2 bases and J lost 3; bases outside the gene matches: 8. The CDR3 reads CASSLPSSGANYNEQFF. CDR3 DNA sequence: TGTGCCAGCAGTTTACCCTCTAGCGGGGCCAACTACAATGAGCAGTTCTTC. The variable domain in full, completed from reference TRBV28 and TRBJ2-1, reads DVKVTQSSRYLVKRTGEKVFLECVQDMDHENMFWYRQDPGLGLRLIYFSYDVKMKEKGDIPEGYSVSREKKERFSLILESASTNQTSMYLCASSLPSSGANYNEQFFGPGTRLTVL.

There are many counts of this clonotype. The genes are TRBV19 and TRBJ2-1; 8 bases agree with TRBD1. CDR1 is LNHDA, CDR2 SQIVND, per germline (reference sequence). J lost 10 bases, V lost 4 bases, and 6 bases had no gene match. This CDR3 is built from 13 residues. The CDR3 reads CASSTPGQVEQFF. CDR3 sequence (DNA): TGTGCCAGTAGTACCCCGGGACAGGTAGAGCAGTTCTTC.

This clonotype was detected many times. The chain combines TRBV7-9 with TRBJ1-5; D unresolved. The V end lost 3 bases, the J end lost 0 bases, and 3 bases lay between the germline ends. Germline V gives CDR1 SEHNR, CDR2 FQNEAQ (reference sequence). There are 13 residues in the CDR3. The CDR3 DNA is TGTGCCAGCAGCTTTTCTAGCAATCAGCCCCAGCATTTT. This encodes CASSFSSNQPQHF.

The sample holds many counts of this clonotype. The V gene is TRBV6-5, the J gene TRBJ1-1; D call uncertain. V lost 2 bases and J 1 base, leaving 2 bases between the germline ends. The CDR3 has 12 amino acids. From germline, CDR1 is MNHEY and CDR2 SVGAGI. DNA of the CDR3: TGTGCCAGCAGTTACAGGAACACTGAAGCTTTCTTT. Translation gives CASSYRNTEAFF.